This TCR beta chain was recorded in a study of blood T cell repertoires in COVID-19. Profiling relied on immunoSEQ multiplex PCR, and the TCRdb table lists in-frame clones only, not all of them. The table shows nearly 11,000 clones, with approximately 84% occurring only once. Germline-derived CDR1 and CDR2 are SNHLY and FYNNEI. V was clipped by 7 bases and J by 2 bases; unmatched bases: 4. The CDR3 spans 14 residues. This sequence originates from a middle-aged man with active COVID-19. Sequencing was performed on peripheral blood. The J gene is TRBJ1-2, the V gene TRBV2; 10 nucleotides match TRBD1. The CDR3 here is CASMGQGWNYGYTF. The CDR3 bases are TGTGCCAGCATGGGACAGGGGTGGAACTATGGCTACACCTTC. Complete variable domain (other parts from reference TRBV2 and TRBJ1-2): EPEVTQTPSHQVTQMGQEVILRCVPISNHLYFYWYRQILGQKVEFLVSFYNNEISEKSEIFDDQFSVERPDGSNFTLKIRSTKLEDSAMYFCASMGQGWNYGYTFGSGTRLTVV.